This T cell receptor beta chain was found in a study of CD8 T cells in Susac syndrome. At the level of the study: The Susac syndrome patients that were sequenced included more than 5 with active disease and roughly eight in remission.

Study-level points and caveats: An acknowledgment was made by the study that its TCR sequencing and HLA analysis involved relatively few individuals. The authors found no clonal expansion in Susac syndrome CD4+ T cell repertoires.

As concerns this clonotype: Its antigen is not identified.

The germline V gene has CDR1 SGHRS and CDR2 YFSETQ. The CDR3 is made up of 15 amino acids. The ends were cut back, 0 bases at V and 4 bases at J, with 10 bases in the middle. The RNA input was 0.5 to 1 ug, and it was reverse transcribed with random hexamers. A single record per CDR3 protein comes from TCRdb applying MiXCR to the immunoSEQ multiplex PCR reads. The data contain 95,000 to 150,000 distinct CDR3 sequences, 95% to 96% of them singletons. The sample comprised CD4+ T cells from PBMCs. The source is a human donor with Susac syndrome. The genes are TRBV5-1 and TRBJ2-2, with no clear D. The CDR3, as DNA: TGCGCCAGCAGCTTGGAAATGTCTGTCACCGGGGAGCTGTTTTTT. Amino acid sequence: CASSLEMSVTGELFF. The whole variable domain, remainder taken from reference TRBV5-1 and TRBJ2-2, is KAGVTQTPRYLIKTRGQQVTLSCSPISGHRSVSWYQQTPGQGLQFLFEYFSETQRNKGNFPGRFSGRQFSNSRSEMNVSTLELGDSALYLCASSLEMSVTGELFFGEGSRLTVL.